One and the same sample provided the 31 T cell receptor beta chains below, sequenced in a study of T cells in Graves' hyperthyroidism and ophthalmopathy. Researchers amplified the TCR beta CDR3 regions from RNA transcripts. During a first-round RT-PCR of the TCR CDR3, the HTBI primer set was used. Each CDR3 protein gets one entry after TCRdb re-called the multiplex PCR reads with MiXCR. The sample holds some 560,000 distinct CDR3 sequences, less than 20% seen once. The material sequenced was blood. These TCRs come from a woman aged 25 to 39 with Graves' hyperthyroidism.

This clonotype was detected many times. The V gene is TRBV18, the J gene TRBJ1-5, with D perhaps matching TRBD1 (6 bases). The CDR3 totals 15 residues. Germline V gene data show CDR1 as KGHSH and CDR2 as LQKENI. V was shortened by 1 base and J by 5 bases, with 12 bases between the two germline ends. The CDR3 here is CASSPRAGDDQPQHF. CDR3 DNA sequence: TGTGCCAGCTCACCACGGGCAGGGGACGATCAGCCCCAGCATTTT.

This clonotype was recorded at least ten times. The chain employs TRBV20-1 and TRBJ2-1, with D perhaps matching TRBD1 or TRBD2 (7 bases each). The V gene's germline CDR1 is DFQATT and CDR2 SNEGSKA (reference sequence). The CDR3 is 15 amino acids. The ends were cut back, 2 bases at V and 3 bases at J, with 14 bases in the middle. This chain's CDR3 is CSARSQGGVYNEQFF. Written as DNA, the CDR3 is TGCAGTGCTAGAAGCCAGGGGGGGGTCTACAATGAGCAGTTCTTC.

At least ten counts were recorded for this clonotype. The chain links TRBV12-3 or TRBV12-4 to TRBJ1-6, with D perhaps TRBD1 (6 bases). This CDR3 contains 15 residues. V lost 4 bases and J lost 10, with 17 bases in between. Here the CDR3 DNA reads TGTGCCAGCAGTTCGTCGGACAGAAAAGGGTCACCCCTCCACTTT. Its translation is CASSSSDRKGSPLHF.

This clonotype showed up many times. This chain connects TRBV5-1 to TRBJ2-3, with 8 bases aligning to TRBD2. There are 15 residues in the CDR3. Germline V gene lookup returns CDR1 SGHRS and CDR2 YFSETQ. V lost 4 bases, J lost 3 bases, and 7 bases stayed unmatched. The CDR3 bases are TGCGCCAGCAGCCCAAAGCGGGAGACGACAGATACGCAGTATTTT. Amino acids: CASSPKRETTDTQYF.

The chain employs TRBV20-1 and TRBJ2-7; 13 bases map to TRBD2. Trimming at V came to 2 bases and at J to 6 bases, leaving 10 bases not matched to a gene. The CDR3 totals 16 residues. Germline lookup yields CDR1 DFQATT and CDR2 SNEGSKA (reference sequence). The CDR3 bases are TGCAGTGCTAGAACTAGCGGGGGGGAGGAGATCGGCGAGCAGTACTTC. Its translation is CSARTSGGEEIGEQYF.

This clonotype was observed at least ten times. This chain links TRBV7-9 with TRBJ2-1; 14 nucleotides line up with TRBD2. V lost 5 bases, J lost 4 bases, and 10 bases stayed unmatched. CDR1 is SEHNR, CDR2 FQNEAQ, per germline (reference sequence). The CDR3 sequence is 18 residues long. The CDR3 nucleotides read TGTGCCAGCAGCCGACGACTAGCGGGAGGGCCAGAATACAATGAGCAGTTCTTC. Its protein is CASSRRLAGGPEYNEQFF.

CDR3 DNA sequence: TGTGCCAGCAGCCTCGGTACGGTAGGGGAGCAGTACTTC. This codes for CASSLGTVGEQYF. The chain carries TRBV7-9 and TRBJ2-7; D gene ambiguous. The V gene's germline CDR1 is SEHNR and CDR2 FQNEAQ (reference sequence). Trimming removed 5 bases from V and 7 bases from J, with 15 bases in between. The CDR3 covers 13 residues.

There are a few counts of this clonotype. The chain combines TRBV6-1 with TRBJ2-2; 12 bases agree with TRBD2. Germline V CDR1 and CDR2: MNHNS, SASEGT. There are 17 residues in the CDR3. J lost 1 base, V lost 4 bases, and 4 bases had no gene match. CDR3: CASSGTSGVGNTGELFF. CDR3 DNA sequence: TGTGCCAGCAGTGGGACTAGCGGGGTCGGGAACACCGGGGAGCTGTTTTTT.

This clonotype was counted ten times or more. The chain joins TRBV5-1 to TRBJ1-6, with D perhaps TRBD1 (6 bases). The V end lost 3 bases, the J end lost 7 bases, and 20 bases lay between the germline ends. Germline lookup yields CDR1 SGHRS and CDR2 YFSETQ. The CDR3 spans 17 residues. Here the CDR3 DNA reads TGCGCCAGCAGCTCGACAGGATCCTATGCAACGAATTCACCCCTCCACTTT. Translating gives CASSSTGSYATNSPLHF.

The chain joins TRBV30 to TRBJ1-2; D unresolved. The CDR3 is made up of 13 amino acids. CDR1 and CDR2 from the germline V gene are GTSNPN and SVGIG (reference sequence). The V and J ends lost 2 bases and 0 bases respectively, with 7 bases between them. The CDR3 reads CAWSLMSNYGYTF. In DNA, the CDR3 is TGTGCCTGGAGTCTGATGTCTAACTATGGCTACACCTTC. Together with reference TRBV30 and TRBJ1-2, the CDR3 gives the full variable domain: SQTIHQWPATLVQPVGSPLSLECTVEGTSNPNLYWYRQAAGRGLQLLFYSVGIGQISSEVPQNLSASRPQDRQFILSSKKLLLSDSGFYLCAWSLMSNYGYTFGSGTRLTVV.

The chain joins TRBV6-1 to TRBJ2-5, with 7 bases aligning to TRBD1. Losses at the gene ends were 2 bases for V and 2 bases for J; bases not matched to a gene: 2. CDR3 length: 14 amino acids. Germline-derived CDR1 and CDR2 are MNHNS and SASEGT. CDR3 loop: CASSEWTGQETQYF. In DNA form, the CDR3 reads TGTGCCAGCAGTGAATGGACAGGACAAGAGACCCAGTACTTC.

This clonotype was seen a few times. The V and J genes are TRBV20-1 and TRBJ2-7; a weak D match, TRBD2 (6 bases). The germline V and J ends were trimmed by 5 bases and 3 bases, with 14 bases remaining between them. CDR3 size: 13 residues. Per the germline V gene, CDR1 is DFQATT and CDR2 is SNEGSKA (reference sequence). CDR3 DNA sequence: TGCAGTGCTCCGGGGGAACAGAGCTACGAGCAGTACTTC. Translating gives CSAPGEQSYEQYF.

V and J are TRBV20-1 and TRBJ2-7, with a possible D match to TRBD2 (6 bases). Germline lookup yields CDR1 DFQATT and CDR2 SNEGSKA (reference sequence). Trimming took off 0 bases at V and 0 bases at J, with 12 bases between the two ends. The CDR3 length is 15 residues. CDR3 sequence: CSARDFAGTSYEQYF. DNA of the CDR3: TGCAGTGCTAGAGATTTCGCGGGGACCTCCTACGAGCAGTACTTC.

This clonotype was picked up a small number of times. The V gene is TRBV20-1, the J gene TRBJ2-1; 10 positions match TRBD2. CDR1 DFQATT and CDR2 SNEGSKA come from the germline V gene (reference sequence). CDR3 length: 14 residues. V lost 1 base to trimming and J lost 6 bases; unmatched junction nucleotides: 3. Here the CDR3 reads CSARAASGSNEQFF. The DNA for the CDR3 is TGCAGTGCTAGAGCCGCTAGCGGGAGCAATGAGCAGTTCTTC.

Many counts were recorded for this clonotype. The chain is built from TRBV11-2 and TRBJ2-2; a weak D match, TRBD1 (5 bases). Germline V gene lookup returns CDR1 SGHAT and CDR2 FQNNGV. The CDR3 spans 14 residues. V was cut by 0 bases and J by 6 bases, with 8 bases left in between. The chain's CDR3 is CASSLERGAGELFF. The CDR3 bases are TGTGCCAGCAGCTTAGAAAGGGGCGCCGGGGAGCTGTTTTTT.

Ten or more counts support this clonotype. The genes are TRBV7-9 and TRBJ2-7; 8 bases match TRBD1. CDR3 length equals 15 residues. The V gene's germline CDR1 is SEHNR and CDR2 FQNEAQ (reference sequence). V shed 5 bases and J 3 bases; nucleotides not matched to a gene: 9. CDR3 nucleotide sequence: TGTGCCAGCAGCACGGGACAGGTGGGAGTCTACGAGCAGTACTTC. It is translated as CASSTGQVGVYEQYF. Drawing the rest from reference TRBV7-9 and TRBJ2-7, the complete variable domain is DTGVSQNPRHKITKRGQNVTFRCDPISEHNRLYWYRQTLGQGPEFLTYFQNEAQLEKSRLLSDRFSAERPKGSFSTLEIQRTEQGDSAMYLCASSTGQVGVYEQYFGPGTRLTVT.

This clonotype was recorded at least ten times. This chain connects TRBV28 to TRBJ2-3; D perhaps matches TRBD2 (6 bases). Germline values: CDR1 MDHEN, CDR2 SYDVKM. Trimming took 4 bases from V and 4 from J, leaving 21 bases between them. CDR3 length: 17 residues. CDR3 sequence reads: CASSSYRTGEGPDTQYF. The CDR3 DNA follows: TGTGCCAGCAGTTCCTATCGTACGGGAGAGGGGCCAGATACGCAGTATTTT.

This clonotype was observed a handful of times. This rearrangement joins TRBV9 to TRBJ2-1, with D possibly being TRBD1 (5 bases). Germline V CDR1 and CDR2: SGDLS, YYNGEE. CDR3 length: 16 residues. Trimming took 0 bases from V and 0 from J, leaving 10 bases between them. The CDR3 nucleotides read TGTGCCAGCAGCGTAGGACAGATCCCCTCCTACAATGAGCAGTTCTTC. It encodes CASSVGQIPSYNEQFF.

In nucleotides, the CDR3 is TGCGCCAGCAGCTTGGATCAGTGGAACACTGAAGCTTTCTTT. Protein sequence: CASSLDQWNTEAFF. The J gene is TRBJ1-1, the V gene TRBV5-1; D is unclear. CDR1 and CDR2 from the germline V gene are SGHRS and YFSETQ. Deletions cut 0 bases from V and 1 base from J, with 7 bases between. This CDR3 comprises 14 residues.

The V gene is TRBV7-9, the J gene TRBJ2-3, with 11 bases that match TRBD1. The V gene end was trimmed by 6 bases and the J gene end by 3 bases; junction bases not matched to a gene: 8. Per germline, CDR1 SEHNR and CDR2 FQNEAQ (reference sequence). The CDR3 runs 16 residues. CDR3 sequence (DNA): TGTGCCAGCAGACCACGAGGGACAGGGGGAACAGATACGCAGTATTTT. Amino acids: CASRPRGTGGTDTQYF.

The V and J genes are TRBV5-1 and TRBJ1-4; TRBD1 matches 7 bases. Germline CDR1 and CDR2: SGHRS and YFSETQ. Trimming cost V 3 bases and J 4 bases; bases outside gene matches: 6. This CDR3 has 15 amino acids. Here the CDR3 DNA reads TGCGCCAGCAGCTGGATGGGACAGTTTAATGAAAAACTGTTTTTT. It specifies CASSWMGQFNEKLFF. The variable domain in full, completed from reference TRBV5-1 and TRBJ1-4, reads KAGVTQTPRYLIKTRGQQVTLSCSPISGHRSVSWYQQTPGQGLQFLFEYFSETQRNKGNFPGRFSGRQFSNSRSEMNVSTLELGDSALYLCASSWMGQFNEKLFFGSGTQLSVL.

This clonotype showed up just a few times. The chain combines TRBV28 with TRBJ2-2, with 9 bases matching TRBD2. The germline V gene encodes CDR1 MDHEN and CDR2 SYDVKM. The CDR3 is 18 residues long. The ends lost 6 bases at V and 6 bases at J; junction bases unmatched: 17. The CDR3 region has the DNA TGTGCCAGCAGCCACCTGAGCACGGGACTAGCTCTGTCCGGGGAGCTGTTTTTT. It is translated as CASSHLSTGLALSGELFF.

This clonotype was seen at least ten times. V is TRBV11-1 and J is TRBJ2-7; 7 nucleotides agree with TRBD2. This CDR3 is built from 14 residues. V gave up 5 bases and J gave up 0 bases; unmatched junction bases: 4. The germline gives CDR1 SGHAT, CDR2 FQDESV (reference sequence). CDR3 bases: TGTGCCAGCAGCGCCAGCGGGACCTCCTACGAGCAGTACTTC. Protein: CASSASGTSYEQYF.

This clonotype was seen a handful of times. The J gene is TRBJ2-7, the V gene TRBV28; 7 bases fit TRBD1. The CDR3 contains 14 residues. The junction had 6 bases not matched to a gene; V was cut back by 4 bases and J by 3 bases. CDR1 is MDHEN, CDR2 SYDVKM, per germline. The CDR3 sequence is CASSSRTGDYEQYF. The CDR3 nucleotides read TGTGCCAGCAGTTCTCGGACAGGAGACTACGAGCAGTACTTC. Looking up the rest from reference TRBV28 and TRBJ2-7 gives the full variable domain: DVKVTQSSRYLVKRTGEKVFLECVQDMDHENMFWYRQDPGLGLRLIYFSYDVKMKEKGDIPEGYSVSREKKERFSLILESASTNQTSMYLCASSSRTGDYEQYFGPGTRLTVT.

This clonotype was detected only a few times. The rearrangement uses TRBV6-1 and TRBJ1-5; tentative D call: TRBD1 (6 bases). The CDR3 contains 15 residues. Trimming cost V 6 bases and J 3 bases, with 15 bases left between them. In germline, CDR1 is MNHNS, CDR2 SASEGT. CDR3 loop: CASSPRDTDNQPQHF. DNA for the CDR3: TGTGCCAGCAGCCCCAGGGACACAGACAATCAGCCCCAGCATTTT.

Regarding this clonotype: One end of the junction does not line up with germline, which may come from a read error. CDR3 coding DNA: TGTGCCGGCAGCTTTTATTCTTCGGCAGGGGTTTCACCCCTCCACTTT. Residues: CAGSFYSSAGVSPLHF. The chain recombines TRBV7-2 with TRBJ1-6; possible D gene TRBD1, 6 bases. This CDR3 has 16 amino acids. CDR1 is SGHTA, CDR2 FQGNSA, per germline.

This clonotype was seen ten or more times. This chain links TRBV10-2 with TRBJ2-1; TRBD1 matches 9 bases. V lost 8 bases, J lost 5 bases, and 16 bases stayed unmatched. This CDR3 region has 17 residues. CDR1 WSHSY and CDR2 SAAADI come from the germline V gene. CDR3 sequence reads: CASAVLRDRAWDNEQFF. The CDR3 DNA is TGCGCCAGCGCAGTACTAAGGGACAGGGCCTGGGACAATGAGCAGTTCTTC.

The table lists this clonotype with a count of one. Being one base from a much bigger clone, this may be a read error. The chain is built from TRBV5-1 and TRBJ1-1, with D perhaps matching TRBD1 (5 bases). The germline CDR1 and CDR2 sequences are SGHRS and YFSETQ. V lost 3 bases to trimming and J lost 2 bases, with 17 bases between them. The CDR3 totals 16 residues. The CDR3 DNA sequence: TGCGCCAGCAGCTCGGGAGTTCCAGGGCTTAACACTGAAGCTTTCTTT. Amino acids: CASSSGVPGLNTEAFF.

This clonotype has at least ten counts. This rearrangement joins TRBV7-8 to TRBJ1-6; 7 bases are shared with TRBD1. V trimming: 6 bases; J trimming: 7 bases; junction bases outside the gene matches: 12. CDR1 and CDR2 from the germline V gene are SGHVS and FQNEAQ. The CDR3 has 16 amino acids. For the CDR3, the DNA is TGTGCCAGCAGGCGAAGCAGGGACAGCTTCAATTCACCCCTCCACTTT. Translated, it gives CASRRSRDSFNSPLHF.

This clonotype was picked up many times. The chain couples TRBV18 to TRBJ1-2, with TRBD1 as a possible D gene (6 bases). The CDR3 has 13 residues. CDR1 and CDR2 from the germline V gene are KGHSH and LQKENI. V lost 4 bases, J lost 4 bases, and 10 bases lay in between. The CDR3 region is CASSQDSAYGYTF. In nucleotides, the CDR3 is TGTGCCAGCTCACAGGACAGTGCCTATGGCTACACCTTC.

This sequence joins TRBV4-1 and TRBJ1-3; unclear D gene. CDR1 is MGHRA and CDR2 is YSYEKL in the germline V gene. The V gene lost 3 bases and the J gene lost 8 bases, with 11 bases spanning the gap. CDR3 length equals 13 residues. CDR3 loop: CASSHPPGDTIYF. Written as DNA, the CDR3 is TGCGCCAGCAGCCACCCTCCCGGGGACACCATATATTTT.